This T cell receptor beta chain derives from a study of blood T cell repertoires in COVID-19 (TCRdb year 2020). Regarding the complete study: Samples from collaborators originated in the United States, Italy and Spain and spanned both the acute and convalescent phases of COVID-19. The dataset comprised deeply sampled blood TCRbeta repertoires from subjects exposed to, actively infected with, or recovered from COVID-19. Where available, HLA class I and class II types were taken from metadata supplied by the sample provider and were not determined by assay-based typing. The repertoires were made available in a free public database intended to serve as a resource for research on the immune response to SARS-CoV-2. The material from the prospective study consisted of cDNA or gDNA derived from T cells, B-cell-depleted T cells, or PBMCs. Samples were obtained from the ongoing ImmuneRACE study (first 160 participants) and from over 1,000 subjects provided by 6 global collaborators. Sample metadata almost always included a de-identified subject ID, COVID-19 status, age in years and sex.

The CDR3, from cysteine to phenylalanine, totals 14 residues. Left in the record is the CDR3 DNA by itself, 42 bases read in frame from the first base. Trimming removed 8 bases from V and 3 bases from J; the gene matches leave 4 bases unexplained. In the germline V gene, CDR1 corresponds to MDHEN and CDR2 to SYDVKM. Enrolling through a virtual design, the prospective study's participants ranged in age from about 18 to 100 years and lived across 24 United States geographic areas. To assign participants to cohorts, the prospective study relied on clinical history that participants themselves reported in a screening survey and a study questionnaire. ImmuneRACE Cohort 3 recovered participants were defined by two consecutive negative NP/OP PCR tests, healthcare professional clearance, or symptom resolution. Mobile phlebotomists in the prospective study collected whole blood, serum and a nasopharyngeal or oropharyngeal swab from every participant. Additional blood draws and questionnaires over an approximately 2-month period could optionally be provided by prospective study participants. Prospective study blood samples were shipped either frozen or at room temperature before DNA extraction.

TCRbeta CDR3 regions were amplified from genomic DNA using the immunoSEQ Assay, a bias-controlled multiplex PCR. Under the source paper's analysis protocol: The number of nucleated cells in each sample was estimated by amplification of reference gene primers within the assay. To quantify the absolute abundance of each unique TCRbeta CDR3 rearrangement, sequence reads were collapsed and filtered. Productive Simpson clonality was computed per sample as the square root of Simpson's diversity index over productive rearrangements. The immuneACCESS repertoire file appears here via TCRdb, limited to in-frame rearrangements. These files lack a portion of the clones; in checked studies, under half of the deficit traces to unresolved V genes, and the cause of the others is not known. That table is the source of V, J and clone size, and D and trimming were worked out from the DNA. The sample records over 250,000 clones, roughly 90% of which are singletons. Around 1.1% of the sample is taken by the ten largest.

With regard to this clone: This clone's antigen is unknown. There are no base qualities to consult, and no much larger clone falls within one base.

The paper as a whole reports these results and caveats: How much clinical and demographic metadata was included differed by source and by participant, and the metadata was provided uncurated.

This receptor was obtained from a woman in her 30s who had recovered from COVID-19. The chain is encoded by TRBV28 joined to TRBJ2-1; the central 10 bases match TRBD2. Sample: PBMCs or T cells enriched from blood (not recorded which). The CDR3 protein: CASRTSGVYNEQFF. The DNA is TGTGCCAGCCGGACTAGCGGAGTCTACAATGAGCAGTTCTTC.